These 32 T cell receptor beta chains originate from one sample sequenced in a study of blood T cell repertoires in COVID-19. The method was immunoSEQ multiplex PCR; TCRdb's version includes in-frame clones alone and lacks a portion of them. Of around 170,000 clones listed, 80% to 90% are singletons. Sequencing used PBMCs or T cells enriched from blood (not recorded which). Receptors originate from a woman aged 18-30 years who had recovered from COVID-19.

This clone was detected a few times. The chain employs TRBV2 and TRBJ2-1; D is undetermined. CDR3 length: 15 amino acids. Trimming took off 2 bases at V and 9 bases at J, with 17 bases between the two ends. Germline V gene sequence: CDR1 SNHLY, CDR2 FYNNEI. The CDR3 region has the DNA TGTGCCAGCAGTGAACCAGGTAATTTGGTTCCTGAGCAGTTCTTC. Its protein product is CASSEPGNLVPEQFF.

The rearrangement uses TRBV11-3 and TRBJ1-1; 7 nucleotides match TRBD1. From germline, CDR1 is SGHNT and CDR2 YENEEA. The CDR3 spans 18 residues. J lost 0 bases, V lost 2 bases, and 12 bases had no gene match. The CDR3 loop reads CASSLIPRTDRMNTEAFF. CDR3 nucleotides: TGTGCCAGCAGCTTAATTCCCAGAACGGACAGGATGAACACTGAAGCTTTCTTT.

The chain has TRBV21-1 and TRBJ2-7; the table's D call TRBD2 went unverified against the DNA. TRBV21-1 constitutes a pseudogene. The CDR3 has 13 residues. This CDR3 reads CAIRAITNYEQYF. CDR3 nucleotide sequence: TGTGCCATCCGCGCAATTACGAATTACGAGCAGTACTTC.

This clone was seen many times. This sequence joins TRBV2 and TRBJ1-3; D possibly corresponds to TRBD1 (6 bases). V was trimmed by 11 bases and J by 0 bases, leaving 11 bases between them. The CDR3 consists of 13 residues. Looked up from germline, CDR1 is SNHLY and CDR2 is FYNNEI. CDR3 in amino acids: CAGGQSSGNTIYF. CDR3 in DNA: TGTGCCGGCGGACAGAGCTCTGGAAACACCATATATTTT.

In its sample, this clone was seen a few times. V is TRBV5-4 and J is TRBJ1-2; D perhaps matches TRBD1 (5 bases). The CDR3 loop spans 14 amino acids. V lost 0 bases and J 3 bases, leaving 9 bases between the germline ends. The germline V gene has CDR1 SGHNT and CDR2 YYREEE (reference sequence). The CDR3 loop is CASSLDGGDYGYTF. CDR3 DNA: TGTGCCAGCAGCTTGGACGGGGGTGACTATGGCTACACCTTC.

This chain links TRBV12-3 or TRBV12-4 with TRBJ2-7; D ambiguous. The V and J ends lost 2 bases and 4 bases respectively, with 3 bases between them. The CDR3 spans 11 residues. CDR3 nucleotides: TGTGCCAGCAGTTTAATATACGAGCAGTACTTC. It specifies CASSLIYEQYF.

The chain couples TRBV11-1 to TRBJ1-2, with 10 bases identical to TRBD1. The CDR3 covers 16 residues. With 1 base clipped from V and 7 bases from J, the junction kept 9 bases outside the gene matches. The germline gives CDR1 SGHAT, CDR2 FQDESV (reference sequence). The CDR3 reads CASSLGGDRGLGGYTF. CDR3 sequence (DNA): TGTGCCAGCAGCTTAGGAGGAGACAGGGGGCTCGGTGGCTACACCTTC.

The chain links TRBV3-1 (or the pseudogene TRBV3-2) to TRBJ2-3; 11 positions match TRBD2. The J segment lost 6 bases and the V segment lost 4 bases, leaving 9 bases of the junction unmatched. The V gene's germline CDR1 is LGHDT and CDR2 YNNKEL (reference sequence). This CDR3 has 16 amino acids. Here the CDR3 DNA reads TGTGCCAGCAGCCGCGAGACTAGCGGGGCGGGCGATACGCAGTATTTT. Translated, it gives CASSRETSGAGDTQYF.

This chain connects TRBV2 to TRBJ1-3; possible D gene TRBD1, 5 bases. The CDR3 is 15 amino acids. Looked up from germline, CDR1 is SNHLY and CDR2 is FYNNEI. Trimming left V 4 bases short and J 4 bases short, with 14 bases between. CDR3 residues: CASSARWGEGNTIYF. In DNA form, the CDR3 reads TGTGCCAGCAGTGCCCGGTGGGGGGAAGGAAACACCATATATTTT.

V gene TRBV18 combines with J gene TRBJ1-6; D perhaps matches TRBD1 (6 bases). CDR1 and CDR2 (germline): KGHSH, LQKENI. V lost 0 bases, J lost 8 bases, and 11 bases lay in between. This CDR3 contains 15 residues. The CDR3 reads CASSPPQGLDSPLHF. CDR3 DNA: TGTGCCAGCTCACCACCGCAGGGGCTAGATTCACCCCTCCACTTT.

J is TRBJ2-7 and V is TRBV2; D perhaps matches TRBD2 (7 bases). From germline, CDR1 is SNHLY and CDR2 FYNNEI. Trimming shortened V by 4 bases and J by 5 bases, and 12 bases separated the two germline ends. The CDR3 has 13 residues. The CDR3 DNA is TGTGCCAGCAGTGGGTGGGAGGGGGACGAGCAGTACTTC. Protein: CASSGWEGDEQYF.

This chain uses TRBV3-1 (or the pseudogene TRBV3-2) with TRBJ2-7; TRBD1 matches 7 bases. The CDR3 is 14 residues long. CDR1 and CDR2 from the germline V gene are LGHDT and YNNKEL (reference sequence). V shed 1 base, J shed 2 bases, and the junction held 2 bases outside the gene matches. CDR3 region: CASSQGQGTYEQYF. The CDR3 nucleotides read TGTGCCAGCAGCCAAGGACAGGGTACCTACGAGCAGTACTTC.

This chain joins TRBV6-1 and TRBJ1-3; D perhaps matches TRBD1 (6 bases). The V gene lost 2 bases and the J gene lost 4 bases, with 15 bases spanning the gap. Per germline, CDR1 MNHNS and CDR2 SASEGT. This CDR3 is built from 16 residues. CDR3 sequence: CASSEWYRERGNTIYF. The CDR3 nucleotides read TGTGCCAGCAGTGAATGGTACAGGGAAAGGGGAAACACCATATATTTT.

This chain links TRBV14 with TRBJ1-1, with a weak D call TRBD1 (5 bases). The CDR3 sequence is 15 residues long. Deletions cut 0 bases from V and 1 base from J, with 9 bases between. CDR1 is SGHDN, CDR2 FVKESK, per germline. The CDR3 sequence: CASSQEKTANTEAFF. In nucleotides, the CDR3 is TGTGCCAGCAGCCAAGAGAAGACAGCGAACACTGAAGCTTTCTTT.

This rearrangement joins TRBV3-1 (or the pseudogene TRBV3-2) to TRBJ2-1; 8 nucleotides align to TRBD2. This CDR3 is 13 amino acids long. CDR1 LGHDT and CDR2 YNNKEL come from the germline V gene (reference sequence). J gave up 10 bases and V 2 bases, and 4 bases lay outside the gene matches. The DNA of the CDR3 is TGTGCCAGCAGCCAACTTCGGGGGGGGGAGCAGTTCTTC. It specifies CASSQLRGGEQFF.

The chain uses TRBV28 and TRBJ1-2, with a possible D match to TRBD1 (5 bases). The CDR3 extends over 15 amino acids. Germline CDR1 MDHEN, CDR2 SYDVKM. V lost 8 bases, J lost 4 bases, and 20 bases lay in between. The CDR3 bases are TGTGCCAGCCAAACTTGGGGGGGGATCCCCTATGGCTACACCTTC. This encodes CASQTWGGIPYGYTF.

V gene TRBV12-2 combines with J gene TRBJ1-2; the D segment call TRBD1 is taken from the table without a DNA check. TRBV12-2 is deemed a pseudogene. The CDR3 extends over 17 amino acids. The CDR3 region is CASRLGIRQAHDYGYTF. The CDR3, as DNA: TGTGCAAGTCGCTTAGGCATTCGACAGGCTCATGACTATGGCTACACCTTC.

This chain links TRBV10-3 with TRBJ2-6, with a possible D match to TRBD1 (6 bases). The CDR3 loop spans 18 amino acids. From germline, CDR1 is ENHRY and CDR2 SYGVKD. Trimming took 5 bases from V and 0 from J, leaving 17 bases between them. CDR3 loop: CAISSDRIIPSGANVLTF. CDR3 coding DNA: TGTGCCATCAGTTCCGACAGGATTATCCCCTCTGGGGCCAACGTCCTGACTTTC.

The gene calls are TRBV2 and TRBJ1-2, with 8 bases identical to TRBD1. The CDR3 runs 13 residues. Trimming cost V 6 bases and J 6 bases; bases outside gene matches: 6. Germline CDR1 is SNHLY and CDR2 is FYNNEI. CDR3 in amino acids: CASRAGGADGYTF. CDR3 bases: TGTGCCAGCAGAGCAGGGGGCGCAGATGGCTACACCTTC. The full variable domain, its missing parts supplied by reference TRBV2 and TRBJ1-2, is EPEVTQTPSHQVTQMGQEVILRCVPISNHLYFYWYRQILGQKVEFLVSFYNNEISEKSEIFDDQFSVERPDGSNFTLKIRSTKLEDSAMYFCASRAGGADGYTFGSGTRLTVV.

This clone was observed a single time. The chain employs TRBV25-1 and TRBJ2-1; TRBD2 agrees at 9 bases. CDR1 is MGHDK and CDR2 is SYGVNS in the germline V gene. The CDR3 is 15 residues long. V was pared by 4 bases and J by 9 bases, with 10 bases of the junction left unmatched. The CDR3 sequence is CASSATSGPWGEQFF. CDR3 coding DNA: TGTGCCAGCAGTGCGACTAGCGGTCCCTGGGGTGAGCAGTTCTTC.

This chain connects TRBV12-5 to TRBJ2-2; 12 positions agree with TRBD1. V lost 0 bases to trimming and J lost 3 bases; unmatched junction nucleotides: 11. CDR1 is LGHNT, CDR2 FRNRAP, per germline. The CDR3 runs to 20 residues. CDR3 amino acids: CASGLVRVPGTGGYTGELFF. The CDR3 coding sequence is TGTGCTAGTGGTTTGGTACGGGTTCCCGGGACAGGGGGCTACACCGGGGAGCTGTTTTTT.

The chain couples TRBV5-1 to TRBJ2-1; D uncertain. Per the germline V gene, CDR1 is SGHRS and CDR2 is YFSETQ. The V and J ends lost 2 bases and 5 bases respectively, with 14 bases between them. CDR3 length: 15 residues. Written as DNA, the CDR3 is TGCGCCAGCAGCTTCCAGTACCATAAAGACAATGAGCAGTTCTTC. As protein: CASSFQYHKDNEQFF.

In this sample, this clone turned up a few times. The rearrangement uses TRBV7-2 and TRBJ1-1; 8 positions agree with TRBD1. This CDR3 is built from 14 residues. J lost 4 bases, V lost 4 bases, and 5 bases had no gene match. Germline CDR1 SGHTA, CDR2 FQGNSA. The CDR3 DNA reads as TGTGCCAGCAGCTCATACAGGGGGGGCACTGAAGCTTTCTTT. The encoded protein is CASSSYRGGTEAFF.

The chain joins TRBV29-1 to TRBJ2-7; 9 bases are a match to TRBD1. Germline V gives CDR1 SQVTM, CDR2 ANQGSEA. J was trimmed by 6 bases and V by 3 bases; bases with no gene match: 6. The CDR3 has 13 residues. The CDR3 DNA sequence: TGCAGCGTTGAGCTGGGACAGGGACCCGAGCAGTACTTC. It is translated as CSVELGQGPEQYF.

The V and J genes are TRBV19 and TRBJ1-2; tentative D call: TRBD1 (6 bases). V lost 5 bases, J lost 5 bases, and 21 bases lay in between. Germline loops: CDR1 LNHDA, CDR2 SQIVND (reference sequence). CDR3 length equals 16 residues. Here the CDR3 reads CASSLPEGGRWYGYTF. Written as DNA, the CDR3 is TGTGCCAGTAGTCTCCCCGAAGGGGGACGTTGGTATGGCTACACCTTC.

This chain uses TRBV9 with TRBJ2-7; D uncertain. The CDR3 is 14 residues long. Per germline, CDR1 SGDLS and CDR2 YYNGEE. V lost 2 bases, J lost 0 bases, and 9 bases lay in between. The CDR3 bases are TGTGCCAGCAGCGTCCTCTCGGGCTCCTACGAGCAGTACTTC. Translation gives CASSVLSGSYEQYF. The variable domain in full, with the rest retrieved from reference TRBV9 and TRBJ2-7, is DSGVTQTPKHLITATGQRVTLRCSPRSGDLSVYWYQQSLDQGLQFLIQYYNGEERAKGNILERFSAQQFPDLHSELNLSSLELGDSALYFCASSVLSGSYEQYFGPGTRLTVT.

V and J are TRBV28 and TRBJ1-4; the D gene is possibly TRBD1 (5 bases). V lost 4 bases, J lost 0 bases, and 12 bases lay in between. This CDR3 has 16 residues. Germline values: CDR1 MDHEN, CDR2 SYDVKM. CDR3 region: CASSSQVPATNEKLFF. The CDR3 DNA is TGTGCCAGCAGTTCACAGGTGCCTGCAACTAATGAAAAACTGTTTTTT.

This sequence joins TRBV5-1 and TRBJ2-7; weak D call: TRBD1 (5 bases). CDR1 is SGHRS and CDR2 is YFSETQ in the germline V gene. V shed 6 bases and J shed 4 bases, with 20 bases lying between them. The CDR3 totals 15 residues. The chain's CDR3 is CASTLFQGPGYEQYF. CDR3 nucleotides: TGCGCCAGCACCTTATTTCAGGGTCCAGGGTACGAGCAGTACTTC.

V gene TRBV29-1 combines with J gene TRBJ2-3, with TRBD1 as a possible D gene (5 bases). CDR1 is SQVTM, CDR2 ANQGSEA, per germline. This CDR3 spans 13 amino acids. Between the trimmed V and J ends, which lost 4 bases and 1 base, there was a span of 9 bases. The CDR3 DNA sequence: TGCAGCGTTGGCATAGGGGGCACAGATACGCAGTATTTT. It is translated as CSVGIGGTDTQYF.

The chain uses TRBV4-1 and TRBJ1-2; 7 bases match TRBD1. Per germline, CDR1 MGHRA and CDR2 YSYEKL. V lost 0 bases and J lost 2; bases outside the gene matches: 9. The CDR3 has 17 amino acids. The CDR3 DNA follows: TGCGCCAGCAGCCAAGAGACAGGGTATGAGGGGAACTATGGCTACACCTTC. It encodes CASSQETGYEGNYGYTF.

V and J are TRBV11-2 and TRBJ2-1, with 7 bases lining up with TRBD2. The CDR3 loop spans 15 amino acids. Germline CDR1 and CDR2: SGHAT and FQNNGV. The junction had 4 bases not matched to a gene; V was cut back by 3 bases and J by 2 bases. The CDR3 region has the DNA TGTGCCAGCAGCTTGGCAGGACTAGCCTACAATGAGCAGTTCTTC. Translating gives CASSLAGLAYNEQFF.

V and J are TRBV19 and TRBJ1-3, with 7 bases aligning to TRBD1. V lost 4 bases, J lost 2 bases, and 2 bases stayed unmatched. The CDR3 has 14 amino acids. In germline, CDR1 is LNHDA, CDR2 SQIVND (reference sequence). The CDR3 spells CASSRGGPGNTIYF. The CDR3 bases are TGTGCCAGTAGTAGAGGGGGCCCTGGAAACACCATATATTTT.